Listed below are T cell receptor beta chains from one sample, sequenced in a study of cytomegalovirus exposure and HLA in healthy donors. Assay used: immunoSEQ multiplex PCR; TCRdb lists only in-frame clones, some missing. The sample lists 200,000 or so clones; about three quarters were seen once. The sequenced sample was PBMCs. The receptors come from a man in his forties in good health and CMV-seronegative. CDR3s include the opening cysteine and the closing phenylalanine or tryptophan. Each record gives: V gene, J gene, D gene, clone size, CDR3 protein, CDR3 DNA. The D gene is left open where the match is weak. Not every row has a clone size; where given, it reads once, few, many or a size class.

TRBV4-1	TRBJ2-7	NA	NA	CASSQVPVSYEQYF	TGCGCCAGCAGCCAAGTCCCGGTCTCCTACGAGCAGTACTTC
TRBV5-1	TRBJ2-1	TRBD1	NA	CASRYGQASSYNEQFF	TGCGCCAGCAGATACGGACAGGCGAGCTCCTACAATGAGCAGTTCTTC
TRBV21-1	TRBJ1-1	NA	NA	CASSKDKQEGRVVSTDMNTEAFF	TGTGCCAGCAGCAAAGATAAGCAAGAAGGTCGGGTGGTGTCGACAGACATGAACACTGAAGCTTTCTTT
TRBV2	TRBJ2-7	TRBD1	once	CASGTGPYEQYF	TGTGCCAGCGGGACAGGTCCCTACGAGCAGTACTTC
TRBV4-1	TRBJ2-5	TRBD1	NA	CASSQDGTEETQYF	TGCGCCAGCAGCCAAGACGGGACAGAAGAGACCCAGTACTTC
TRBV28	TRBJ1-2	NA	NA	CASTPPRSYGYTF	TGTGCCAGCACCCCCCCCCGGTCCTATGGCTACACCTTC
TRBV9	TRBJ1-2	NA	NA	CASSRGGANYGYTF	TGTGCCAGCAGCCGGGGGGGGGCTAACTATGGCTACACCTTC
TRBV27	TRBJ2-7	NA	NA	CASSLGGVREQYF	TGTGCCAGCAGTTTGGGGGGAGTAAGAGAGCAGTACTTC
TRBV9	TRBJ2-7	TRBD2	NA	CASSAGGPAGLAGGYEQYF	TGTGCCAGCAGCGCCGGGGGGCCGGCTGGACTAGCGGGAGGTTACGAGCAGTACTTC
TRBV4-1	TRBJ1-4	NA	NA	CASSDHRDEEEKLFF	TGCGCCAGCAGCGACCACAGGGATGAGGAAGAAAAACTGTTTTTT
TRBV5-4	TRBJ2-7	NA	NA	CASSLQGATYEQYF	TGTGCCAGCAGCTTACAGGGTGCCACCTACGAGCAGTACTTC
TRBV27	TRBJ1-5	NA	NA	CASSPDGLNQPQHF	TGTGCCAGCAGTCCGGACGGACTTAATCAGCCCCAGCATTTT
TRBV4-3	TRBJ2-5	NA	NA	CASSQGGLYGGKETQYF	TGCGCCAGCAGCCAAGGGGGGCTTTACGGGGGGAAAGAGACCCAGTACTTC
TRBV27	TRBJ2-5	TRBD2	NA	CASWGGNRETQYF	TGTGCCAGCTGGGGGGGGAACAGGGAGACCCAGTACTTC
TRBV5-1	TRBJ1-4	TRBD1	NA	CASSLVPGQGYLEDEKLFF	TGCGCCAGCAGCTTGGTACCGGGACAGGGCTATCTAGAGGATGAAAAACTGTTTTTT
TRBV19	TRBJ2-7	TRBD1	NA	CASSSQGAYEQYF	TGTGCCAGTAGTTCCCAGGGGGCCTACGAGCAGTACTTC
TRBV27	TRBJ1-6	TRBD1	NA	CASSLGGQGNSPLHF	TGTGCCAGCAGTCTAGGGGGACAGGGGAATTCACCCCTCCACTTT
TRBV9	TRBJ2-7	TRBD1	NA	CASSVAEGQGLEQYF	TGTGCCAGCAGCGTAGCTGAGGGACAGGGGCTAGAGCAGTACTTC
TRBV10-3	TRBJ2-5	NA	NA	CAISESGSAQETQYF	TGTGCCATCAGTGAGTCGGGCAGTGCTCAAGAGACCCAGTACTTC
TRBV27	TRBJ1-1	TRBD1	NA	CASSLLRWTGTRLDTEAFF	TGTGCCAGCAGTTTACTACGGTGGACAGGGACGAGGCTTGACACTGAAGCTTTCTTT
TRBV6-5	TRBJ2-5	TRBD1	NA	CASSYGDRAETQYF	TGTGCCAGCAGTTACGGGGACAGGGCGGAGACCCAGTACTTC
TRBV9	TRBJ2-3	NA	NA	CASSVAGGLPTDTQYF	TGTGCCAGCAGCGTAGCCGGGGGACTCCCAACAGATACGCAGTATTTT
TRBV18	TRBJ2-3	TRBD2	NA	CASRLAGDRDTQYF	TGTGCCAGCCGACTAGCGGGAGATAGAGATACGCAGTATTTT
TRBV5-4	TRBJ1-2	TRBD1	once	CASSVRQGTNYGYTF	TGTGCCAGCAGCGTGAGACAGGGGACAAACTATGGCTACACCTTC
TRBV27	TRBJ2-1	TRBD2	once	CASSFSPGTSGEQFF	TGTGCCAGCAGTTTCTCTCCCGGGACTAGCGGGGAGCAGTTCTTC
TRBV15	TRBJ1-5	TRBD1	NA	CATSRGTGANQPQHF	TGTGCCACCAGCAGAGGGACAGGGGCTAATCAGCCCCAGCATTTT
TRBV7-3	TRBJ2-7	NA	few	CASSSHPRTESYEQYF	TGTGCCAGCAGCTCGCATCCCCGGACAGAATCCTACGAGCAGTACTTC
TRBV5-1	TRBJ2-1	TRBD2	NA	CASSLDSGRFYEQFF	TGCGCCAGCAGCTTGGATAGCGGGAGATTCTATGAGCAGTTCTTC
TRBV5-1	TRBJ1-6	NA	few	CASSLRDTRSLHF	TGCGCCAGCAGCTTGAGGGACACCCGATCCCTCCACTTT
TRBV11-3	TRBJ2-1	TRBD1	once	CASSLVQGQGVDEQFF	TGTGCCAGCAGCTTAGTTCAGGGACAGGGAGTGGATGAGCAGTTCTTC
TRBV2	TRBJ1-1	NA	NA	CASKMQGTEAFF	TGTGCCAGCAAAATGCAGGGCACTGAAGCTTTCTTT
TRBV27	TRBJ2-7	TRBD2	NA	CASSSSGLAGVYEQYF	TGTGCCAGCAGTTCCTCCGGACTAGCGGGAGTATACGAGCAGTACTTC
TRBV7-2	TRBJ2-1	TRBD2	few	CASSSTSGRAKPEQFF	TGTGCCAGCAGCTCCACTAGCGGGAGGGCTAAACCTGAGCAGTTCTTC
TRBV18	TRBJ1-1	NA	NA	CASSPPVQGLMNTEAFF	TGTGCCAGCTCACCACCAGTGCAGGGGTTAATGAACACTGAAGCTTTCTTT
TRBV2	TRBJ1-1	TRBD1	NA	CASSWDRSDTEAFF	TGTGCCAGCAGTTGGGACAGGTCGGACACTGAAGCTTTCTTT
TRBV29-1	TRBJ2-5	NA	NA	CSVDERAGGTQYF	TGCAGCGTTGACGAGAGGGCCGGAGGGACCCAGTACTTC